These T cell receptor beta chains were read from a single sample in a study of blood T cell repertoires in COVID-19. Profiled with immunoSEQ multiplex PCR; TCRdb holds only in-frame clones, not every one. The profile shows approximately 240,000 clones, about 90% of them singletons. Input material: PBMCs or T cells enriched from blood (not recorded which). All receptors derive from a woman in her twenties or thirties with acute COVID-19. Each CDR3 is given with its conserved first and last residue. Each record gives: V gene, J gene, clone size, CDR3 length, D gene, CDR3 protein, CDR3 DNA. The D gene is left open where the match is weak. Clone size, where shown, is once, few, many, or a class for clones that have expanded.

TRBV2	TRBJ2-1	NA	16	TRBD2	CASIMQSGTAYNEQFF	TGTGCCAGCATAATGCAGAGCGGGACTGCCTACAATGAGCAGTTCTTC
TRBV29-1	TRBJ1-1	few	16	TRBD1	CSVGQGTDERRVEAFF	TGCAGCGTCGGCCAAGGGACAGACGAACGCAGGGTTGAAGCTTTCTTT
TRBV27	TRBJ2-3	NA	15	TRBD1	CASSPRDRVSDTQYF	TGTGCCAGCAGTCCGAGGGACAGGGTCTCAGATACGCAGTATTTT
TRBV19	TRBJ2-1	NA	19	NA	CASSIPRPAGPLSYNEQFF	TGTGCCAGTAGTATCCCGCGCCCGGCGGGGCCCCTGTCCTACAATGAGCAGTTCTTC
TRBV6-5	TRBJ1-2	NA	12	NA	CASSYQGGGYTF	TGTGCCAGCAGTTACCAGGGTGGTGGCTACACCTTC
TRBV19	TRBJ1-1	NA	14	NA	CASSIQGPNTEAFF	TGTGCCAGTAGTATCCAGGGGCCGAACACTGAAGCTTTCTTT
TRBV30	TRBJ1-1	NA	13	TRBD1	CALSGQISTEAFF	TGTGCCCTCTCGGGACAGATCTCCACTGAAGCTTTCTTT
TRBV6-1	TRBJ2-5	few	17	TRBD2	CASSEGASWTSAETQYF	TGTGCCAGCAGTGAAGGAGCCTCCTGGACTAGCGCAGAGACCCAGTACTTC
TRBV30	TRBJ1-3	NA	15	NA	CAWIKIAGAGNTIYF	TGTGCCTGGATCAAAATTGCGGGGGCTGGAAACACCATATATTTT
TRBV25-1	TRBJ2-7	NA	13	NA	CASSEYSTYEQYF	TGTGCCAGCAGTGAATATTCAACCTACGAGCAGTACTTC
TRBV6-1	TRBJ1-2	once	13	NA	CASSETGNYGYTF	TGTGCCAGCAGTGAGACAGGAAACTATGGCTACACCTTC
TRBV10-3	TRBJ2-3	NA	17	TRBD2	CAISEVRTSGNTDTQYF	TGTGCCATCAGCGAAGTTCGGACTAGCGGGAACACAGATACGCAGTATTTT
TRBV30	TRBJ1-2	once	13	TRBD1	CAWNRGLSYGYTF	TGTGCCTGGAACAGGGGGTTAAGCTATGGCTACACCTTC
TRBV18	TRBJ1-1	NA	13	TRBD1	CASSGQEDTEAFF	TGTGCCAGCTCAGGACAGGAAGACACTGAAGCTTTCTTT
TRBV28	TRBJ2-7	NA	13	NA	CASSFTDSSGQYF	TGTGCCAGCAGTTTCACGGATTCTAGTGGGCAGTACTTC
TRBV5-6	TRBJ2-2	once	17	TRBD1	CASSLRMRDRRPGELFF	TGTGCCAGCAGCTTGAGAATGAGGGACAGGCGCCCCGGGGAGCTGTTTTTT
TRBV3-1/TRBV3-2	TRBJ2-4	NA	19	TRBD2	CASSQDAVSGRIGKNIQYF	TGTGCCAGCAGCCAAGACGCCGTTAGCGGGAGAATTGGCAAAAACATTCAGTACTTC
TRBV12-3/TRBV12-4	TRBJ2-2	NA	12	NA	CASSFAAGELFF	TGTGCCAGCAGTTTTGCGGCCGGGGAGCTGTTTTTT
TRBV2	TRBJ2-1	NA	15	NA	CASREGGSSYNEQFF	TGTGCCAGCAGAGAGGGGGGGAGCTCCTACAATGAGCAGTTCTTC
TRBV7-6	TRBJ1-6	NA	14	NA	CASSRRRFDSPLHF	TGTGCCAGCAGCCGACGGAGATTCGACTCACCCCTCCACTTT
TRBV11-2	TRBJ2-7	NA	16	NA	CASSLGGVVSSYEQYF	TGTGCCAGCAGCTTAGGGGGAGTGGTAAGCTCCTACGAGCAGTACTTC
TRBV9	TRBJ1-4	NA	15	NA	CASSGGQGPNEKLFF	TGTGCCAGCAGCGGGGGCCAGGGGCCTAATGAAAAACTGTTTTTT
TRBV5-1	TRBJ1-3	NA	18	TRBD1	CASSLTRTGAISGNTIYF	TGCGCCAGCAGCTTGACAAGGACAGGGGCGATCTCTGGAAACACCATATATTTT
TRBV12-3/TRBV12-4	TRBJ1-1	NA	13	NA	CASSLKGSTEAFF	TGTGCCAGCAGTTTAAAAGGGAGTACTGAAGCTTTCTTT
TRBV14	TRBJ1-1	once	14	NA	CASSQDLGGTEAFF	TGTGCCAGCAGCCAAGATCTAGGGGGCACTGAAGCTTTCTTT
TRBV27	TRBJ2-3	NA	15	TRBD1	CASSHWTGSTDTQYF	TGTGCCAGCAGTCACTGGACAGGGAGCACAGATACGCAGTATTTT
TRBV18	TRBJ2-2	once	15	TRBD2	CASSPAGAVTGELFF	TGTGCCAGCTCACCAGCGGGAGCGGTCACCGGGGAGCTGTTTTTT
TRBV5-6	TRBJ1-6	once	14	NA	CASSPTGTGSPLHF	TGTGCCAGCAGCCCCACCGGGACTGGTTCACCCCTCCACTTT